This TCR beta chain was identified in a study of cytomegalovirus exposure and HLA in healthy donors. It was with 60 Vbeta and 13 Jbeta primers that the PCR ran. Using immunoSEQ multiplex PCR, the repertoire was profiled, and TCRdb retains in-frame clones only, with some absent. The data contain more than 95,000 clones, approximately 73% of them seen just once; the ten biggest clones take up under 13%. Germline V gives CDR1 MRHNA, CDR2 SNTAGT. CDR3 length: 16 residues. V lost 5 bases and J lost 1; bases outside the gene matches: 9. The clonotype comes from a woman aged 18 to 35 in good health and CMV-seropositive. The rearrangement uses TRBV6-4 and TRBJ1-1, with 8 bases that match TRBD1. The specimen sequenced was PBMCs. The CDR3 sequence: CASSPGGGRWNTEAFF. CDR3 sequence (DNA): TGTGCCAGCAGTCCAGGGGGCGGTCGGTGGAACACTGAAGCTTTCTTT.